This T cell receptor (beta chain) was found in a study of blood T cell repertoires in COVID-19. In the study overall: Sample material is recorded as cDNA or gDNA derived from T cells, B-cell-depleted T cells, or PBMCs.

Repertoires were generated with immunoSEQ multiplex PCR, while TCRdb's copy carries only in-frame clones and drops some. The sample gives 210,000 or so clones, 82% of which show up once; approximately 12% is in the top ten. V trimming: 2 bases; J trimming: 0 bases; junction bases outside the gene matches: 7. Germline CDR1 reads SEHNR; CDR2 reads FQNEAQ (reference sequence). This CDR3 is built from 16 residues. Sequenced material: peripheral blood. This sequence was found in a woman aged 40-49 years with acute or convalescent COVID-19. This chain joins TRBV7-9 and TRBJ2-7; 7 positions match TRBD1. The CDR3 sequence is CASSLSDRLASYEQYF. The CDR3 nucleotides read TGTGCCAGCAGCTTATCGGACAGGTTAGCCTCCTACGAGCAGTACTTC.